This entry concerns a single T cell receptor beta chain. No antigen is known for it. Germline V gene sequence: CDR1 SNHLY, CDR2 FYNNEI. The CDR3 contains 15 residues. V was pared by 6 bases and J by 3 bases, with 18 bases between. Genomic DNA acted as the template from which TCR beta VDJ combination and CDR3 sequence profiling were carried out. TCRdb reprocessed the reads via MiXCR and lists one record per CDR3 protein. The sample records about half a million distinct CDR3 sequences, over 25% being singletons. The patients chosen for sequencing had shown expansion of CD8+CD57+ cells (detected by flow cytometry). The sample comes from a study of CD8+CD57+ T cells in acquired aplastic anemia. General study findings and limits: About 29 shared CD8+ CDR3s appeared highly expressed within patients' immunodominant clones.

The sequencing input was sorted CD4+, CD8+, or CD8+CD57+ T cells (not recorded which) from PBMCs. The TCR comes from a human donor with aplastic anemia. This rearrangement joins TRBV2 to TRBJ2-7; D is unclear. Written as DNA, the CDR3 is TGTGCCAGCAGAGTCTTAGTCGGGCGAGACTACGAGCAGTACTTC. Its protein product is CASRVLVGRDYEQYF.